Described below is a single T cell receptor beta chain sequence and its context. The antigen is undetermined. Since all of the isolated RNA was reverse transcribed, expressed TCRB transcripts were what got sequenced. Sequencing of naive, central memory and regulatory T cell samples gave an average of roughly 3.4 million reads. TCRdb's table, derived via immunoSEQ multiplex PCR, lists solely in-frame clones and lacks some. The sample yields more than 150,000 clones, about 13% seen once. The entry originates in a study of beta chain features in type 1 diabetes. General study findings and limits: Sampled from patients, naive, central memory and Treg TCRB repertoires appeared more similar than those sampled from healthy donors.

Naive, central memory, regulatory and stem cell-like memory cells within the CD4+ compartment were sorted using CD45RO/CCR7/CD25/CD127/CD95/CD27. Germline V CDR1 and CDR2: SGHDN, FVKESK. This CDR3 is 13 amino acids long. Trimming pared 1 base from V and 11 bases from J, leaving 11 bases between. Sequencing was carried out using central memory CD4+ T cells from blood. This TCR derives from a young woman in good health. The genes are TRBV14 and TRBJ2-2; D is uncertain. This CDR3 is CASSQGRIGELFF. CDR3 bases: TGTGCCAGCAGCCAAGGGCGGATCGGAGAGCTGTTTTTT.